Listed below are T cell receptor beta chains from one sample, sequenced in a study of blood T cells in healthy people across ages. TCRdb ran MiXCR on the 5' RACE reads and lists one entry per CDR3 protein. This repertoire shows about 1.4 million distinct CDR3 sequences, roughly 59% found once; its top ten account for over 5%. The material sequenced was blood. The receptors originated from a man between 18 and 35 years old in good health. The CDR3 runs from the conserved cysteine through the conserved F or W. A D gene is named only where the DNA matches it firmly. Rows give clone size only sometimes, using once, few, many, or a class for an expanded clone.

v_call: TRBV4-3; j_call: TRBJ2-1; clone_size: .; d_call: .; cdr3_aa: CASSHLGATEQFF; cdr3_nt: TGCGCCAGCAGCCACCTTGGGGCTACTGAGCAGTTCTTC
v_call: TRBV20-1; j_call: TRBJ2-3; clone_size: few; d_call: .; cdr3_aa: CSASSTRPDTQYF; cdr3_nt: TGCAGTGCTAGTTCTACACGACCAGATACGCAGTATTTT
v_call: TRBV6-1; j_call: TRBJ1-2; clone_size: .; d_call: .; cdr3_aa: CASSELGGLFYGYTF; cdr3_nt: TGTGCCAGCAGTGAACTCGGGGGACTCTTCTATGGCTACACCTTC
v_call: TRBV20-1; j_call: TRBJ2-1; clone_size: few; d_call: .; cdr3_aa: CSAPPKSHTPRDEQFF; cdr3_nt: TGCAGTGCTCCTCCAAAGTCCCACACCCCTAGGGATGAGCAGTTCTTC
v_call: TRBV4-1; j_call: TRBJ2-1; clone_size: .; d_call: .; cdr3_aa: CASSPAGTRSDEQFF; cdr3_nt: TGCGCCAGCAGCCCGGCCGGGACACGGTCCGATGAGCAGTTCTTC
v_call: TRBV10-3; j_call: TRBJ1-1; clone_size: .; d_call: .; cdr3_aa: CAIREGSATEAFF; cdr3_nt: TGTGCCATCAGGGAGGGCTCAGCCACTGAAGCTTTCTTT
v_call: TRBV28; j_call: TRBJ2-1; clone_size: few; d_call: .; cdr3_aa: CASSSFRAHNEQFF; cdr3_nt: TGTGCCAGCAGTTCGTTCCGGGCCCACAATGAGCAGTTCTTC
v_call: TRBV13; j_call: TRBJ2-7; clone_size: .; d_call: TRBD1; cdr3_aa: CASTQGGSSYEQYF; cdr3_nt: TGTGCCAGCACACAGGGGGGCAGCTCCTACGAGCAGTACTTC
v_call: TRBV28; j_call: TRBJ1-2; clone_size: few; d_call: .; cdr3_aa: CASNDSIYGYTF; cdr3_nt: TGTGCCAGCAATGACAGCATCTATGGCTACACCTTC
v_call: TRBV7-9; j_call: TRBJ2-1; clone_size: .; d_call: .; cdr3_aa: CASSLDGQSEQFF; cdr3_nt: TGTGCCAGCAGCTTAGATGGACAAAGTGAGCAGTTCTTC
v_call: TRBV4-2; j_call: TRBJ1-2; clone_size: .; d_call: .; cdr3_aa: CASSQDRVGGYTF; cdr3_nt: TGCGCCAGCAGCCAAGATCGGGTGGGCGGCTACACCTTC
v_call: TRBV20-1; j_call: TRBJ2-1; clone_size: .; d_call: .; cdr3_aa: CSAEDYNEQFF; cdr3_nt: TGCAGTGCTGAGGACTACAATGAGCAGTTCTTC
v_call: TRBV9; j_call: TRBJ1-1; clone_size: .; d_call: TRBD1; cdr3_aa: CASSEVQGYTEAFF; cdr3_nt: TGTGCCAGCAGCGAAGTACAGGGGTACACTGAAGCTTTCTTT
v_call: TRBV28; j_call: TRBJ2-1; clone_size: .; d_call: TRBD1; cdr3_aa: CASSLVARQGDSSSYNEQFF; cdr3_nt: TGTGCCAGCAGTTTAGTGGCCCGACAGGGGGACTCCTCCTCCTACAATGAGCAGTTCTTC
v_call: TRBV20-1; j_call: TRBJ2-5; clone_size: .; d_call: TRBD2; cdr3_aa: CSALGPGLARVQETQYF; cdr3_nt: TGCAGTGCTCTGGGGCCGGGACTAGCGAGAGTACAAGAGACCCAGTACTTC
v_call: TRBV20-1; j_call: TRBJ2-2; clone_size: .; d_call: .; cdr3_aa: CSASYARGTGELFF; cdr3_nt: TGCAGTGCTAGTTATGCAAGGGGGACCGGGGAGCTGTTTTTT
v_call: TRBV6-5; j_call: TRBJ2-7; clone_size: .; d_call: .; cdr3_aa: CASSSPGGGRGLLSSYEQYF; cdr3_nt: TGTGCCAGCAGTTCACCCGGGGGCGGACGGGGGCTCCTAAGCTCCTACGAGCAGTACTTC
v_call: TRBV6-5; j_call: TRBJ2-1; clone_size: few; d_call: TRBD2; cdr3_aa: CASTGSGGPGDNEQFF; cdr3_nt: TGTGCCAGCACCGGAAGCGGGGGACCCGGGGACAATGAGCAGTTCTTC
v_call: TRBV20-1; j_call: TRBJ1-6; clone_size: few; d_call: .; cdr3_aa: CSANRVSYNSPLHF; cdr3_nt: TGCAGTGCTAACAGGGTCTCCTATAATTCACCCCTCCACTTT
v_call: TRBV4-1; j_call: TRBJ2-7; clone_size: .; d_call: .; cdr3_aa: CASSSDVYEQYF; cdr3_nt: TGCGCCAGCAGTTCTGACGTGTACGAGCAGTACTTC
v_call: TRBV3-1; j_call: TRBJ2-1; clone_size: .; d_call: .; cdr3_aa: CASSQDRNNRRFF; cdr3_nt: TGTGCCAGCAGCCAAGATAGGAACAATCGGCGGTTCTTC
v_call: TRBV19; j_call: TRBJ2-7; clone_size: .; d_call: .; cdr3_aa: CASRHDLDHYEQYF; cdr3_nt: TGTGCCAGTAGACACGACTTGGACCACTACGAGCAGTACTTC
v_call: TRBV4-3; j_call: TRBJ2-7; clone_size: .; d_call: .; cdr3_aa: CASSQGRFYEQYF; cdr3_nt: TGCGCCAGCAGCCAAGGCAGATTCTACGAGCAGTACTTC
v_call: TRBV15; j_call: TRBJ1-2; clone_size: once; d_call: .; cdr3_aa: CATSRGLDRNYGYTF; cdr3_nt: TGTGCCACCAGCAGGGGACTAGACAGAAACTATGGCTACACCTTC
v_call: TRBV25-1; j_call: TRBJ1-2; clone_size: .; d_call: TRBD1; cdr3_aa: CASSGYHTGVWGYTF; cdr3_nt: TGTGCCAGCAGTGGATATCATACAGGGGTTTGGGGCTACACCTTC
v_call: TRBV28; j_call: TRBJ2-1; clone_size: .; d_call: TRBD2; cdr3_aa: CASRESSGPPDEQFF; cdr3_nt: TGTGCCAGCAGGGAGTCTAGCGGACCTCCGGATGAGCAGTTCTTC
v_call: TRBV5-1; j_call: TRBJ2-7; clone_size: few; d_call: .; cdr3_aa: CASSWEYEQYF; cdr3_nt: TGCGCCAGCAGCTGGGAGTACGAGCAGTACTTC
v_call: TRBV29-1; j_call: TRBJ2-5; clone_size: few; d_call: .; cdr3_aa: CSVEPSEWVETQYF; cdr3_nt: TGCAGCGTTGAACCCAGCGAATGGGTGGAGACCCAGTACTTC
v_call: TRBV27; j_call: TRBJ2-7; clone_size: .; d_call: .; cdr3_aa: CASSYGTRYEQYF; cdr3_nt: TGTGCCAGCAGTTATGGGACTCGCTACGAGCAGTACTTC
v_call: TRBV29-1; j_call: TRBJ2-1; clone_size: .; d_call: TRBD2; cdr3_aa: CSVGLAGSNEQFF; cdr3_nt: TGCAGCGTGGGACTAGCGGGGAGTAATGAGCAGTTCTTC
v_call: TRBV4-2; j_call: TRBJ1-4; clone_size: few; d_call: .; cdr3_aa: CASSQRTENEKLFF; cdr3_nt: TGTGCCAGCAGCCAAAGGACGGAGAATGAAAAACTGTTTTTT
v_call: TRBV12-3/TRBV12-4; j_call: TRBJ2-7; clone_size: .; d_call: .; cdr3_aa: CASSFGLALTYEQYF; cdr3_nt: TGTGCCAGCAGTTTTGGGCTAGCGCTAACCTACGAGCAGTACTTC
v_call: TRBV7-2; j_call: TRBJ1-1; clone_size: .; d_call: .; cdr3_aa: CASSLAVRSTEAFF; cdr3_nt: TGTGCCAGCAGCTTAGCCGTAAGGAGCACTGAAGCTTTCTTT
v_call: TRBV20-1; j_call: TRBJ1-5; clone_size: .; d_call: TRBD1; cdr3_aa: CSAEIPGTENYSNQPQHF; cdr3_nt: TGCAGTGCTGAAATCCCAGGGACAGAAAATTATAGCAATCAGCCCCAGCATTTT
v_call: TRBV10-3; j_call: TRBJ2-3; clone_size: .; d_call: TRBD1; cdr3_aa: CAISGPHRGRGDTQYF; cdr3_nt: TGTGCCATCAGTGGCCCGCACAGGGGGCGGGGAGATACGCAGTATTTT
v_call: TRBV7-2; j_call: TRBJ2-3; clone_size: .; d_call: TRBD2; cdr3_aa: CASSSSLAPSTDTQYF; cdr3_nt: TGTGCCAGCAGCTCCTCACTAGCGCCTAGCACAGATACGCAGTATTTT
v_call: TRBV5-5; j_call: TRBJ1-2; clone_size: .; d_call: .; cdr3_aa: CASSPSGGVGYTF; cdr3_nt: TGTGCCAGCAGCCCCTCGGGGGGCGTTGGCTACACCTTC
v_call: TRBV11-2; j_call: TRBJ2-6; clone_size: .; d_call: .; cdr3_aa: CASSSSAYSGANVLTF; cdr3_nt: TGTGCCAGCAGCTCCTCCGCCTACTCTGGGGCCAACGTCCTGACTTTC
v_call: TRBV5-1; j_call: TRBJ2-5; clone_size: few; d_call: TRBD2; cdr3_aa: CASSSTPSGIQETQYF; cdr3_nt: TGCGCCAGCAGTTCGACCCCTAGCGGGATCCAAGAGACCCAGTACTTC
v_call: TRBV20-1; j_call: TRBJ1-5; clone_size: .; d_call: .; cdr3_aa: CSARVSSNQPQHF; cdr3_nt: TGCAGTGCTAGGGTATCGAGCAATCAGCCCCAGCATTTT
v_call: TRBV29-1; j_call: TRBJ2-7; clone_size: many; d_call: .; cdr3_aa: CSVGPTEPYEQYF; cdr3_nt: TGCAGCGTTGGGCCGACGGAACCCTACGAGCAGTACTTC
v_call: TRBV7-2; j_call: TRBJ1-4; clone_size: .; d_call: .; cdr3_aa: CASSFLPTNEKLFF; cdr3_nt: TGTGCCAGCAGCTTCCTCCCAACTAATGAAAAACTGTTTTTT